Below are 4 T cell receptor beta chains sequenced from a single sample in a study of T-cell memory formation after mild COVID-19. TCRdb recomputed calls from the 5' RACE reads with MiXCR, one row per CDR3 protein. This table has fewer than 450,000 distinct CDR3 sequences, approximately 24% appearing once. Sequences were obtained from PBMCs or a T cell subset sorted from them (not recorded which). The receptors were sampled from an adult woman who had mild COVID-19 (a few samples of this study predate the infection). Cell type and time point are not known.

This clonotype was recorded a few times. This chain uses TRBV5-1 with TRBJ2-7, with 9 bases aligning to TRBD2. CDR3 size: 15 residues. V lost 0 bases and J lost 2; bases outside the gene matches: 3. Germline loops: CDR1 SGHRS, CDR2 YFSETQ. CDR3 protein: CASSLGSGGAYEQYF. DNA of the CDR3: TGCGCCAGCAGCTTGGGTAGCGGGGGAGCCTACGAGCAGTACTTC.

This clonotype showed up just a few times. This chain joins TRBV12-3 or TRBV12-4 and TRBJ2-3, with TRBD2 matching over 10 bases. V shed 6 bases and J 14 bases; nucleotides not matched to a gene: 5. The CDR3 has 11 residues. The CDR3 region is CASSPGLATYF. CDR3 coding DNA: TGTGCCAGCAGCCCGGGACTAGCGACGTATTTT.

This rearrangement joins TRBV4-2 to TRBJ2-1; D might be TRBD2 (5 bases). CDR3 size: 17 residues. V gave up 0 bases and J gave up 2 bases, with 14 bases separating them. Germline V lookup: CDR1 LGHNA, CDR2 YNFKEQ. The CDR3 region is CASSQDFQRQAYNEQFF. The CDR3 region has the DNA TGTGCCAGCAGCCAAGATTTTCAGCGGCAAGCCTACAATGAGCAGTTCTTC.

The CDR3 DNA sequence: TGTGCCAGCAGCCCACAGGGTGGCTACTATGGCTACACCTTC. Protein: CASSPQGGYYGYTF. This chain joins TRBV5-6 and TRBJ1-2; TRBD1 is a possible D gene (6 bases). The CDR3 has 14 amino acids. Germline assignment: CDR1 SGHDT and CDR2 YYEEEE. With 4 bases removed from V and 3 bases from J, the gap between germline ends came to 13 bases.